The clone carrying this T cell receptor (beta chain) occurred a few times. This sample is part of a study of blood T cell repertoires in COVID-19. Study background: Samples of COVID-19 (acute and convalescent) were obtained from the United States, Italy and Spain. Sources were T cells, B-cell-depleted T cells, or PBMCs; the material itself was cDNA or gDNA.

In the authors' workflow: Estimated nucleated cell counts came from reference gene primer amplification. Only in-frame clones appear in the TCRdb table, and some are missing; sequencing was by immunoSEQ multiplex PCR. That table furnishes V, J and clone size, whereas the DNA furnished D and trimming. The sample contains fewer than 250,000 clones, roughly 80% of which appear only once. In germline, CDR1 is WSHSY, CDR2 SAAADI. The CDR3 consists of 14 residues. The V gene lost 4 bases and the J gene lost 7 bases, with 16 bases spanning the gap. Sequenced material: peripheral blood. The source is a man aged 60 to 75 with COVID-19, enrolled during active disease. The chain combines TRBV10-2 with TRBJ1-2, with a weak D call TRBD1 (6 bases). The CDR3 coding sequence is TGCGCCAGCAGTGTGCGGCAGGGGTCCGGTGGCTACACCTTC. It translates to CASSVRQGSGGYTF.